A selection of T cell receptor beta chains follows, all from one sample in a study of post-analysis software for immune sequencing data. TCRdb itself ran the PCR reads through MiXCR, one entry per CDR3 protein. The table records approximately 440,000 distinct CDR3 sequences, nearly 45% of them present only once. Sequencing input: blood. The receptors come from a girl between 5 and 17 years old with multiple sclerosis. Each CDR3 is given with its conserved first and last residue. A D gene is named only where the DNA matches it firmly. Some rows mark clone size as missing; the rest say once, few, many or name a class of expanded clone.

cdr3_length: 16; d_call: TRBD2; v_call: TRBV11-2; j_call: TRBJ2-1; clone_size: -; cdr3_nt: TGTGCCAGCAGCCGGTGGGCTAGCGGGGACTACAATGAGCAGTTCTTC; cdr3_aa: CASSRWASGDYNEQFF
cdr3_length: 17; d_call: -; v_call: TRBV4-2; j_call: TRBJ1-3; clone_size: -; cdr3_nt: TGTGCCAGCAGCCAAGATTTTGGGGGATTCTCTGGAAACACCATATATTTT; cdr3_aa: CASSQDFGGFSGNTIYF
cdr3_length: 16; d_call: TRBD2; v_call: TRBV20-1; j_call: TRBJ2-1; clone_size: -; cdr3_nt: TGCAGTGCTAGAGATCAAGGACTAGCGGACTACAATGAGCAGTTCTTC; cdr3_aa: CSARDQGLADYNEQFF
cdr3_length: 14; d_call: TRBD2; v_call: TRBV20-1; j_call: TRBJ2-1; clone_size: -; cdr3_nt: TGCAGTGCTCCCTCGACTAGCGTTTACAATGAGCAGTTCTTC; cdr3_aa: CSAPSTSVYNEQFF
cdr3_length: 14; d_call: TRBD2; v_call: TRBV20-1; j_call: TRBJ2-7; clone_size: few; cdr3_nt: TGCAGTGCTAGAGATGGGCGGGGGACCTACGAGCAGTACTTC; cdr3_aa: CSARDGRGTYEQYF
cdr3_length: 13; d_call: -; v_call: TRBV6-2/TRBV6-3; j_call: TRBJ1-2; clone_size: -; cdr3_nt: TGTGCCACCAAGGGGCAGGACAACTATGGCTACACCTTC; cdr3_aa: CATKGQDNYGYTF
cdr3_length: 14; d_call: TRBD1; v_call: TRBV20-1; j_call: TRBJ1-1; clone_size: once; cdr3_nt: TGCAGTGCTAGAGATCCAGGGGGAAACACTGAAGCTTTCTTT; cdr3_aa: CSARDPGGNTEAFF
cdr3_length: 15; d_call: -; v_call: TRBV4-2; j_call: TRBJ2-3; clone_size: -; cdr3_nt: TGTGCCAGCAGCCAGACGGAACTTAACACAGATACGCAGTATTTT; cdr3_aa: CASSQTELNTDTQYF
cdr3_length: 11; d_call: -; v_call: TRBV29-1; j_call: TRBJ2-1; clone_size: -; cdr3_nt: TGCAGCGCATCCTCTTGGGGGGAGCAGTTCTTC; cdr3_aa: CSASSWGEQFF
cdr3_length: 15; d_call: -; v_call: TRBV5-5; j_call: TRBJ1-1; clone_size: few; cdr3_nt: TGTGCCAGCAGCTTGGGTTTCTTTGGGGGTACTGAAGCTTTCTTT; cdr3_aa: CASSLGFFGGTEAFF
cdr3_length: 16; d_call: -; v_call: TRBV20-1; j_call: TRBJ2-1; clone_size: -; cdr3_nt: TGCAGTGCTAGAGATCCGTCTAGCGGAGGGGGAAATGAGCAGTTCTTC; cdr3_aa: CSARDPSSGGGNEQFF
cdr3_length: 16; d_call: -; v_call: TRBV7-2; j_call: TRBJ2-5; clone_size: -; cdr3_nt: TGTGCCAGCAGCTCCGGTAATGTGGCCACTCAAGAGACCCAGTACTTC; cdr3_aa: CASSSGNVATQETQYF
cdr3_length: 13; d_call: TRBD2; v_call: TRBV20-1; j_call: TRBJ2-5; clone_size: -; cdr3_nt: TGCAGTGCCGGACTAGCGGGAGGTCAGACCCAGTACTTC; cdr3_aa: CSAGLAGGQTQYF
cdr3_length: 12; d_call: -; v_call: TRBV29-1; j_call: TRBJ2-5; clone_size: few; cdr3_nt: TGCAGCGTTGCGGGAAACCAAGAGACCCAGTACTTC; cdr3_aa: CSVAGNQETQYF
cdr3_length: 15; d_call: TRBD1; v_call: TRBV20-1; j_call: TRBJ1-3; clone_size: -; cdr3_nt: TGCAGTGCCCGAAGGCGGGACAGGGGTGGAAACACCATATATTTT; cdr3_aa: CSARRRDRGGNTIYF
cdr3_length: 16; d_call: TRBD2; v_call: TRBV5-1; j_call: TRBJ2-1; clone_size: -; cdr3_nt: TGCGCCAGCAGCCGTGAACCGGGACTACCGCAAAATGAGCAGTTCTTC; cdr3_aa: CASSREPGLPQNEQFF
cdr3_length: 14; d_call: -; v_call: TRBV2; j_call: TRBJ2-3; clone_size: few; cdr3_nt: TGTGCCAGCAGACGGGAGATCAACACAGATACGCAGTATTTT; cdr3_aa: CASRREINTDTQYF
cdr3_length: 14; d_call: -; v_call: TRBV6-5; j_call: TRBJ2-7; clone_size: few; cdr3_nt: TGTGCCAGCAGTTACGGCAGGGGAACCTACGAGCAGTACTTC; cdr3_aa: CASSYGRGTYEQYF
cdr3_length: 13; d_call: TRBD2; v_call: TRBV28; j_call: TRBJ2-5; clone_size: many; cdr3_nt: TGTGCCAGCAGTCCGGGACTAGATGAGACCCAGTACTTC; cdr3_aa: CASSPGLDETQYF
cdr3_length: 16; d_call: TRBD2; v_call: TRBV10-3; j_call: TRBJ2-1; clone_size: few; cdr3_nt: TGTGCCATCAGTGAGACGGGACTATCAGGAGAGATTGAGCAGTTCTTC; cdr3_aa: CAISETGLSGEIEQFF
cdr3_length: 13; d_call: -; v_call: TRBV28; j_call: TRBJ2-5; clone_size: few; cdr3_nt: TGTGCCAGCAGTTTATTGGAGGGTTGGACCCAGTACTTC; cdr3_aa: CASSLLEGWTQYF
cdr3_length: 15; d_call: TRBD2; v_call: TRBV5-1; j_call: TRBJ2-1; clone_size: -; cdr3_nt: TGCGCCAGCAGGGACCTAGCGGGGGCCTACAATGAGCAGTTCTTC; cdr3_aa: CASRDLAGAYNEQFF
cdr3_length: 13; d_call: TRBD1; v_call: TRBV29-1; j_call: TRBJ2-5; clone_size: -; cdr3_nt: TGCAGCGTTGAACAGGGGGCGGCGGAGACCCAGTACTTC; cdr3_aa: CSVEQGAAETQYF
cdr3_length: 13; d_call: -; v_call: TRBV7-9; j_call: TRBJ2-5; clone_size: -; cdr3_nt: TGTGCCAGCAGCGGCAGCGGTAGGGAGACCCAGTACTTC; cdr3_aa: CASSGSGRETQYF
cdr3_length: 14; d_call: TRBD2; v_call: TRBV29-1; j_call: TRBJ2-7; clone_size: few; cdr3_nt: TGCAGCGTTGGACTCTCTAGCGGGAACAACGAGCAGTACTTC; cdr3_aa: CSVGLSSGNNEQYF
cdr3_length: 14; d_call: TRBD2; v_call: TRBV5-1; j_call: TRBJ2-7; clone_size: -; cdr3_nt: TGCGCCAGCAGCTGGGGACTAGCTTACTACGAGCAGTACTTC; cdr3_aa: CASSWGLAYYEQYF
cdr3_length: 14; d_call: TRBD2; v_call: TRBV20-1; j_call: TRBJ2-1; clone_size: few; cdr3_nt: TGCAGTGCTTTTCTAGCGGGAGGGCCAAATGAGCAGTTCTTC; cdr3_aa: CSAFLAGGPNEQFF
cdr3_length: 17; d_call: -; v_call: TRBV5-1; j_call: TRBJ1-4; clone_size: -; cdr3_nt: TGCGCCAGCAGCGATCCCCCCGAGGGGAGGGATAATGAAAAACTGTTTTTT; cdr3_aa: CASSDPPEGRDNEKLFF
cdr3_length: 13; d_call: TRBD1; v_call: TRBV29-1; j_call: TRBJ1-1; clone_size: -; cdr3_nt: TGCAGCGCGCCGGGACAGGGACAAACTGAAGCTTTCTTT; cdr3_aa: CSAPGQGQTEAFF
cdr3_length: 13; d_call: -; v_call: TRBV29-1; j_call: TRBJ2-5; clone_size: -; cdr3_nt: TGCAGCGTTGGGTTACAGATCCAAGAGACCCAGTACTTC; cdr3_aa: CSVGLQIQETQYF
cdr3_length: 13; d_call: TRBD1; v_call: TRBV29-1; j_call: TRBJ2-5; clone_size: -; cdr3_nt: TGCAGCGGTGAGGACAGGGCTCAAGAGACCCAGTACTTC; cdr3_aa: CSGEDRAQETQYF
cdr3_length: 14; d_call: -; v_call: TRBV28; j_call: TRBJ1-2; clone_size: -; cdr3_nt: TGTGCCAGCAGGCCCTGGGGGCCCTACTATGGCTACACCTTC; cdr3_aa: CASRPWGPYYGYTF
cdr3_length: 14; d_call: -; v_call: TRBV15; j_call: TRBJ2-1; clone_size: -; cdr3_nt: TGTGCCACCAGCAGAGATATGGCAGCGGCTGAGCAGTTCTTC; cdr3_aa: CATSRDMAAAEQFF
cdr3_length: 14; d_call: -; v_call: TRBV12-3/TRBV12-4; j_call: TRBJ2-1; clone_size: few; cdr3_nt: TGTGCCAGCAGTTTTGAGCGGACTCTCAATGAGCAGTTCTTC; cdr3_aa: CASSFERTLNEQFF
cdr3_length: 15; d_call: -; v_call: TRBV10-3; j_call: TRBJ2-1; clone_size: few; cdr3_nt: TGTGCCATCGGGACCCGCGGAGGATCCTACAATGAGCAGTTCTTC; cdr3_aa: CAIGTRGGSYNEQFF
cdr3_length: 13; d_call: -; v_call: TRBV6-5; j_call: TRBJ1-3; clone_size: -; cdr3_nt: TGTGCCAGCACAGGGTTTTCTGGAAACACCATATATTTT; cdr3_aa: CASTGFSGNTIYF
cdr3_length: 14; d_call: TRBD2; v_call: TRBV10-3; j_call: TRBJ2-1; clone_size: few; cdr3_nt: TGTGCCATCAGTTATCAGCGGGAGGACAATGAGCAGTTCTTC; cdr3_aa: CAISYQREDNEQFF
cdr3_length: 13; d_call: -; v_call: TRBV7-2; j_call: TRBJ1-1; clone_size: -; cdr3_nt: TGTGCCAGCAGCTGGGGGGGTGATACTGAAGCTTTCTTT; cdr3_aa: CASSWGGDTEAFF
cdr3_length: 16; d_call: TRBD1; v_call: TRBV12-3/TRBV12-4; j_call: TRBJ1-2; clone_size: -; cdr3_nt: TGTGCCAGCAGTCCAGGCCCGGGACAGGGAAACTATGGCTACACCTTC; cdr3_aa: CASSPGPGQGNYGYTF
cdr3_length: 17; d_call: -; v_call: TRBV7-6; j_call: TRBJ2-7; clone_size: few; cdr3_nt: TGTGCCAGCAGCTCCTATCAGAGGGCTGGAATGGGCTACGAGCAGTACTTC; cdr3_aa: CASSSYQRAGMGYEQYF
cdr3_length: 14; d_call: -; v_call: TRBV28; j_call: TRBJ2-1; clone_size: once; cdr3_nt: TGTGCCAGCAGACCTCATCGGGATCCAGCAGAGCAGTTCTTC; cdr3_aa: CASRPHRDPAEQFF
cdr3_length: 14; d_call: -; v_call: TRBV7-9; j_call: TRBJ2-7; clone_size: -; cdr3_nt: TGTGCCAGCAGCTTAGCGCTTTTAACTTACGAGCAGTACTTC; cdr3_aa: CASSLALLTYEQYF
cdr3_length: 16; d_call: TRBD2; v_call: TRBV20-1; j_call: TRBJ2-5; clone_size: -; cdr3_nt: TGCAGTGCCGGGACTAGCGGGGCATTAGGGGTTGAGACCCAGTACTTC; cdr3_aa: CSAGTSGALGVETQYF
cdr3_length: 17; d_call: TRBD2; v_call: TRBV7-2; j_call: TRBJ2-7; clone_size: -; cdr3_nt: TGTGCCAGCAGCTTTTGGCGGGGAGGGTTAAAATCCTACGAGCAGTACTTC; cdr3_aa: CASSFWRGGLKSYEQYF
cdr3_length: 13; d_call: -; v_call: TRBV20-1; j_call: TRBJ1-6; clone_size: few; cdr3_nt: TGCAGTGCCAGTGGGGATGATAATTCACCCCTCCACTTT; cdr3_aa: CSASGDDNSPLHF
cdr3_length: 13; d_call: TRBD2; v_call: TRBV12-3/TRBV12-4; j_call: TRBJ2-5; clone_size: few; cdr3_nt: TGTGCCAGCAGCCTGACTAGCGGGAGGACCCAGTACTTC; cdr3_aa: CASSLTSGRTQYF
cdr3_length: 15; d_call: -; v_call: TRBV25-1; j_call: TRBJ2-7; clone_size: once; cdr3_nt: TGTGCCAGCAGTGAAAGGGGGGACGGAACCTACGAGCAGTACTTC; cdr3_aa: CASSERGDGTYEQYF
cdr3_length: 17; d_call: -; v_call: TRBV4-2; j_call: TRBJ2-1; clone_size: many; cdr3_nt: TGTGCCAGCAGCCCTAGCTGGACCGGAACTTCCTACAATGAGCAGTTCTTC; cdr3_aa: CASSPSWTGTSYNEQFF
cdr3_length: 16; d_call: -; v_call: TRBV28; j_call: TRBJ2-7; clone_size: -; cdr3_nt: TGTGCCAGCAGTCTCGTTGAGTCCTACTCATTCAATGAGCAGTACTTC; cdr3_aa: CASSLVESYSFNEQYF
cdr3_length: 14; d_call: -; v_call: TRBV20-1; j_call: TRBJ2-1; clone_size: few; cdr3_nt: TGCAGTGCTAGCGGGGTTGAGGGAAGGAATGAGCAGTTCTTC; cdr3_aa: CSASGVEGRNEQFF
cdr3_length: 14; d_call: TRBD1; v_call: TRBV11-2; j_call: TRBJ2-7; clone_size: -; cdr3_nt: TGTGCCAGCAGCCGAGACTACAGGGGAGTCGAGCAGTACTTC; cdr3_aa: CASSRDYRGVEQYF
cdr3_length: 15; d_call: -; v_call: TRBV13; j_call: TRBJ1-2; clone_size: once; cdr3_nt: TGTGCCAGCAGCTTAGACGGGGAGGCTAACTATGGCTACACCTTC; cdr3_aa: CASSLDGEANYGYTF
cdr3_length: 13; d_call: -; v_call: TRBV29-1; j_call: TRBJ2-5; clone_size: few; cdr3_nt: TGCAGCGTTGAAACAGGGCTCCAAGAGACCCAGTACTTC; cdr3_aa: CSVETGLQETQYF
cdr3_length: 17; d_call: TRBD2; v_call: TRBV19; j_call: TRBJ2-7; clone_size: -; cdr3_nt: TGTGCCAGTAGTCCATCCTTTGGGACTAGCGGGTCCTACGAGCAGTACTTC; cdr3_aa: CASSPSFGTSGSYEQYF
cdr3_length: 16; d_call: -; v_call: TRBV7-3; j_call: TRBJ2-1; clone_size: -; cdr3_nt: TGTGCCAGCAGCTTAATTGGCGGGACCGTCTACAATGAGCAGTTCTTC; cdr3_aa: CASSLIGGTVYNEQFF
cdr3_length: 13; d_call: -; v_call: TRBV6-2/TRBV6-3; j_call: TRBJ2-7; clone_size: -; cdr3_nt: TGTGCCAGCACCCTCCGCGGACCCTACGAGCAGTACTTC; cdr3_aa: CASTLRGPYEQYF
cdr3_length: 15; d_call: TRBD1; v_call: TRBV18; j_call: TRBJ1-1; clone_size: -; cdr3_nt: TGTGCCAGCTCACCCAGACAGGGGGCGGGCACTGAAGCTTTCTTT; cdr3_aa: CASSPRQGAGTEAFF
cdr3_length: 13; d_call: -; v_call: TRBV5-1; j_call: TRBJ1-1; clone_size: -; cdr3_nt: TGCGCCAGCAGCTTGGCGGGGGGCGCGGGAGCTTTCTTT; cdr3_aa: CASSLAGGAGAFF
cdr3_length: 15; d_call: -; v_call: TRBV6-5; j_call: TRBJ2-3; clone_size: -; cdr3_nt: TGTGCCAGCAGTTTGGCAGGGCGCCAGACAGATACGCAGTATTTT; cdr3_aa: CASSLAGRQTDTQYF